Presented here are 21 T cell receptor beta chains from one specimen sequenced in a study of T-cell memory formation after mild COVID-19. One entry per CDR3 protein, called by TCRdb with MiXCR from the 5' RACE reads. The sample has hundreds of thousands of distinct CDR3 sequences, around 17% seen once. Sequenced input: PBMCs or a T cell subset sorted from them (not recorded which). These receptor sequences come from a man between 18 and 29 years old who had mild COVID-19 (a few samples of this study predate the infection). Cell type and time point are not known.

DNA for the CDR3: TGTGCCAGCAGCTTATATGGCAGGGGTCCCGCCTACGAGCAGTACGTC. Its translation is CASSLYGRGPAYEQYV. This chain connects TRBV5-5 to TRBJ2-7; D is possibly TRBD1 (6 bases). Germline loops: CDR1 SGHKS, CDR2 YYEKEE (reference sequence). This CDR3 is 16 amino acids long. V was shortened by 2 bases and J by 2 bases, with 17 bases between the two germline ends.

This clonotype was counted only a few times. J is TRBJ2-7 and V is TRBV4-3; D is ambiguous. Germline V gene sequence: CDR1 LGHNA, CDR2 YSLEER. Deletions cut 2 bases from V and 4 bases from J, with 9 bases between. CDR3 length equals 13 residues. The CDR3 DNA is TGCGCCAGCAGCCAAAACCAGGTTTACGAGCAGTACTTC. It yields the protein CASSQNQVYEQYF.

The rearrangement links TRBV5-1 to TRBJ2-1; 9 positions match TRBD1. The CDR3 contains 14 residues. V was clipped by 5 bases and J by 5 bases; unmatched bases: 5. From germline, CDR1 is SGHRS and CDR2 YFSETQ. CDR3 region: CASRSDRGHNEQFF. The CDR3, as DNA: TGCGCCAGCAGGTCGGACAGGGGACACAATGAGCAGTTCTTC.

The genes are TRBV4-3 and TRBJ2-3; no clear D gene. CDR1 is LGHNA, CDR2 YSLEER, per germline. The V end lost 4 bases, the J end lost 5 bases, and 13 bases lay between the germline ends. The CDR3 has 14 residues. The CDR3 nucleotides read TGCGCCAGCAGCCGAGACCTACCGGGAGATACGCAGTATTTT. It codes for CASSRDLPGDTQYF.

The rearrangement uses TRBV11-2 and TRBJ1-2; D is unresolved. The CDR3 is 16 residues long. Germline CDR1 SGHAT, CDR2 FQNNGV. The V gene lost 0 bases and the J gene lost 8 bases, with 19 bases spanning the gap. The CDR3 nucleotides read TGTGCCAGCAGCTTAGAGCCCCTCGGGAGGCTAAGGGGCTACACCTTC. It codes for CASSLEPLGRLRGYTF.

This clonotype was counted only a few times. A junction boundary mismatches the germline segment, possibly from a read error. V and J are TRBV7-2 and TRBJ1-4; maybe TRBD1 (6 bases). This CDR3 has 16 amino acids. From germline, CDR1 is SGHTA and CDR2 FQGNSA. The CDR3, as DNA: TGTGCCAGCAGCCCAGACCAGGGGTCGAGGGGTGAAAAACTGATTTTT. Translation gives CASSPDQGSRGEKLIF.

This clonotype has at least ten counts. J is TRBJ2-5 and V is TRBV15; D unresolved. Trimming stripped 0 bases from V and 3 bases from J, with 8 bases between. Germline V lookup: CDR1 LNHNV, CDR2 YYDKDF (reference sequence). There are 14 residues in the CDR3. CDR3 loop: CATSRDAGEETQYF. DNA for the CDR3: TGTGCCACCAGCAGAGATGCAGGTGAAGAGACCCAGTACTTC.

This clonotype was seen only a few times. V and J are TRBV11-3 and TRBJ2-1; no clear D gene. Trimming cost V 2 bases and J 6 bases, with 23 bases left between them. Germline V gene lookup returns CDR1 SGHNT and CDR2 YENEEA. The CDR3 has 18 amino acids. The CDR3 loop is CASSLLLSVAIGGNEQFF. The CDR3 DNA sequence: TGTGCCAGCAGCTTACTCCTCTCGGTGGCTATCGGCGGCAATGAGCAGTTCTTC.

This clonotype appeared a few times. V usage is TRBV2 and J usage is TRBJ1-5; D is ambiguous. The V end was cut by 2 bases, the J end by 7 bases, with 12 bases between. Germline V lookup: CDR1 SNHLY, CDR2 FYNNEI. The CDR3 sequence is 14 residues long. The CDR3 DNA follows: TGTGCCAGCAGTGAATCTGGGCTGAACCAGCCCCAGCATTTT. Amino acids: CASSESGLNQPQHF.

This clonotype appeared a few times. CDR3 nucleotides: TGTGCCAGCAGATCGGACGGAACCTACGAGCAGTACTTC. As protein: CASRSDGTYEQYF. V and J are TRBV2 and TRBJ2-7; D ambiguous. V was shortened by 6 bases and J by 2 bases, with 11 bases between the two germline ends. The CDR3 runs to 13 residues. In germline, CDR1 is SNHLY, CDR2 FYNNEI.

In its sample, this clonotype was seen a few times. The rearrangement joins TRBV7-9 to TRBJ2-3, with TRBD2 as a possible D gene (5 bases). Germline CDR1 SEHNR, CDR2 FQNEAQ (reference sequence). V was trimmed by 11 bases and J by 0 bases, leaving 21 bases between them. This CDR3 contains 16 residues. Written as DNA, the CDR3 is TGTGCCGCCCCCTTGTCGGAGGCCCCTAGCACAGATACGCAGTATTTT. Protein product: CAAPLSEAPSTDTQYF.

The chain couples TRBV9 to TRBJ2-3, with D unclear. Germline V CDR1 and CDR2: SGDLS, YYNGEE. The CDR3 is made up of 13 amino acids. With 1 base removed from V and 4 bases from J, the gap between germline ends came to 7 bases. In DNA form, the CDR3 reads TGTGCCAGCAGCGTAACGGCCGCAGATACGCAGTATTTT. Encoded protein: CASSVTAADTQYF.

CDR3 residues: CASSLGHSNEKLFF. The CDR3 coding sequence is TGTGCCAGCAGCCTGGGACACTCCAATGAAAAACTGTTTTTT. V and J are TRBV6-5 and TRBJ1-4, with D possibly being TRBD1 (6 bases). CDR3 length: 14 amino acids. V was shortened by 6 bases and J by 5 bases, with 13 bases between the two germline ends. Germline V gives CDR1 MNHEY, CDR2 SVGAGI.

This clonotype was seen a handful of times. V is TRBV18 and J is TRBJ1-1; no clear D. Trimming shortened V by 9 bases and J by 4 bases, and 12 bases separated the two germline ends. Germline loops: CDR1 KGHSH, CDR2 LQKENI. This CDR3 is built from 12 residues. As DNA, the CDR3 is TGTGCCAGTCAGACGGACGCCACTGAAGCTTTCTTT. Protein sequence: CASQTDATEAFF.

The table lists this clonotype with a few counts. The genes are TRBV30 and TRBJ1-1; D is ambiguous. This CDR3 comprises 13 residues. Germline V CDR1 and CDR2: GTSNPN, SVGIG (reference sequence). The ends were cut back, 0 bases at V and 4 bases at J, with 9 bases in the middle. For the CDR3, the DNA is TGTGCCTGGAGTGTATGGGAGGGCACTGAAGCTTTCTTT. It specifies CAWSVWEGTEAFF.

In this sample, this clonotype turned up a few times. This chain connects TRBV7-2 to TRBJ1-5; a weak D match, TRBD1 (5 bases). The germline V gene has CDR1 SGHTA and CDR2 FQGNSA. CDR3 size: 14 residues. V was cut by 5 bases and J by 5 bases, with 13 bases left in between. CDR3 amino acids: CASSQYRIDQPQHF. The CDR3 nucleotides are TGTGCCAGCAGCCAATACAGGATAGATCAGCCCCAGCATTTT.

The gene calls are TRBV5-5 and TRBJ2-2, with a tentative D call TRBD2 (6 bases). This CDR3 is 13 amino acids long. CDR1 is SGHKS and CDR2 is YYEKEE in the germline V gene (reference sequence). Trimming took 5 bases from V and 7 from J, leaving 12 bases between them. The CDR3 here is CASRGGPFGELFF. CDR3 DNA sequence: TGTGCCAGCAGAGGAGGGCCGTTCGGGGAGCTGTTTTTT.

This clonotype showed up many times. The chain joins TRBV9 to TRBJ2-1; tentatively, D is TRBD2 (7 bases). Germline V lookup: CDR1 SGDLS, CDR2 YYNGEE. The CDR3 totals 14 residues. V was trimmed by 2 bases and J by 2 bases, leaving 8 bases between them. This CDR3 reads CASSVGGPYNEQFF. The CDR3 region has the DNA TGTGCCAGCAGCGTGGGGGGGCCCTACAATGAGCAGTTCTTC.

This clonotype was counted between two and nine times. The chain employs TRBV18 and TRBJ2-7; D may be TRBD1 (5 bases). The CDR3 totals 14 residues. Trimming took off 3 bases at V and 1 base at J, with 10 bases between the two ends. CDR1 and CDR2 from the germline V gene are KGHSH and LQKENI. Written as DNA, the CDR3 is TGTGCCAGCTCACCGGACATATTATCCTACGAGCAGTACTTC. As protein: CASSPDILSYEQYF.

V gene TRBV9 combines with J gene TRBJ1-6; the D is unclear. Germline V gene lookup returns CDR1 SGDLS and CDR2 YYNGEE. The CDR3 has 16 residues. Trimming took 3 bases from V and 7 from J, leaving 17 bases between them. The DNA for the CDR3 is TGTGCCAGCAGCGCCGCCCCGGACCTAACGAATTCACCCCTCCACTTT. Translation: CASSAAPDLTNSPLHF.

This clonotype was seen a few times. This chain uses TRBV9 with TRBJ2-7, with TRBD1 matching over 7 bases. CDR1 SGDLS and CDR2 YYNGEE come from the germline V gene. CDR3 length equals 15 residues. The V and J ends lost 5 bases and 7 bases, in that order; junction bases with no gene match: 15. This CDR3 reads CASSRQGDLSSEQYF. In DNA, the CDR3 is TGTGCCAGCAGTCGACAGGGTGACCTCTCTTCGGAGCAGTACTTC.